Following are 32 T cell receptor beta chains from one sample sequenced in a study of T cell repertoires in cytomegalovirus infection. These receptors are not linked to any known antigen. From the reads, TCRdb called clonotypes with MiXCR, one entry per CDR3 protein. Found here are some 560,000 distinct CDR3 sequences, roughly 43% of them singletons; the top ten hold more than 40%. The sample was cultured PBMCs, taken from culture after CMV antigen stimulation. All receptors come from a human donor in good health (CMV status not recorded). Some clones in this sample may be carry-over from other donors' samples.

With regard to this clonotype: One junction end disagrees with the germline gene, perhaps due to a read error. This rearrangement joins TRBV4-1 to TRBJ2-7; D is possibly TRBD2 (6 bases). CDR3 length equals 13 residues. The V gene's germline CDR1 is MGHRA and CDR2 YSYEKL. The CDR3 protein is CASSQDAGTEQYF. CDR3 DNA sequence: TGTGCCAGCAGCCAAGATGCGGGGACCGAGCAGTACTTC.

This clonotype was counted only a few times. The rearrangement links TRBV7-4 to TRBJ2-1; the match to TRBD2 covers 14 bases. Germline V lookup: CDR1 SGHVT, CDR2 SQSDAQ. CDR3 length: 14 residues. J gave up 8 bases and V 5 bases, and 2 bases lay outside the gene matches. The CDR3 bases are TGTGCCAGCAGCGGGACTAGCGGGAGTCATGAGCAGTTCTTC. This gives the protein CASSGTSGSHEQFF.

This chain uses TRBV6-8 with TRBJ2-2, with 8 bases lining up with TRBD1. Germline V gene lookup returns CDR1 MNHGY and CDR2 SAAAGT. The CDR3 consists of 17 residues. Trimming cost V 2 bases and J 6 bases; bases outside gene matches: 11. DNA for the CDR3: TGTGCCAGCAGTTACCGGGGACCCGGACAGGGCGCCGGGGAGCTGTTTTTT. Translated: CASSYRGPGQGAGELFF.

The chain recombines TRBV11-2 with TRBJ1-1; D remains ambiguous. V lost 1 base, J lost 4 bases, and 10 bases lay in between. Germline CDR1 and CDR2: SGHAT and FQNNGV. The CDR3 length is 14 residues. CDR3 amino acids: CASSLVGRSTEAFF. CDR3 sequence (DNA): TGTGCCAGCAGCTTAGTCGGGAGATCCACTGAAGCTTTCTTT. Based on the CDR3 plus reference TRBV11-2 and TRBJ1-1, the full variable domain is EAGVAQSPRYKIIEKRQSVAFWCNPISGHATLYWYQQILGQGPKLLIQFQNNGVVDDSQLPKDRFSAERLKGVDSTLKIQPAKLEDSAVYLCASSLVGRSTEAFFGQGTRLTVV.

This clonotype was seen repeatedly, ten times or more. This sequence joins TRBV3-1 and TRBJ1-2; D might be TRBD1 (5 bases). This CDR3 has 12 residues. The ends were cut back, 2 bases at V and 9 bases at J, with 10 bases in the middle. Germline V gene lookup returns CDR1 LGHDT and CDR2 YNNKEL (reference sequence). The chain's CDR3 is CASSQRDSRYTF. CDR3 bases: TGTGCCAGCAGCCAACGAGACAGCCGCTACACCTTC.

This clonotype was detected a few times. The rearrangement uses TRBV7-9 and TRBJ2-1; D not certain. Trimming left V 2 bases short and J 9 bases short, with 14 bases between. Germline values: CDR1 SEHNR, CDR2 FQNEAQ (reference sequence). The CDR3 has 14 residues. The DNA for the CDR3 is TGTGCCAGCAGCTTATTCTCTGGAGCCGGTGAGCAGTTCTTC. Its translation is CASSLFSGAGEQFF.

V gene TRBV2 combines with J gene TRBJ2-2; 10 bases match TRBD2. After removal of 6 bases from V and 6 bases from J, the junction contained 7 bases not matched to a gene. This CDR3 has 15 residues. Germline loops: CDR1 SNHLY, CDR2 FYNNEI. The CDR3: CASRDLAGVAGELFF. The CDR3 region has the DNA TGTGCCAGCAGAGATCTAGCGGGGGTTGCCGGGGAGCTGTTTTTT.

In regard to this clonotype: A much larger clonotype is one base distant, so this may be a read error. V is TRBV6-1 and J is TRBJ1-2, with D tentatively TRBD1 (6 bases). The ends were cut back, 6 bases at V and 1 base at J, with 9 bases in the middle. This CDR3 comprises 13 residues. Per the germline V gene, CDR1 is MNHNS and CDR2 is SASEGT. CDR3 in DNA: TGTGCCAGCAGACCGGACAGTAACTATGGCTACACCTTC. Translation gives CASRPDSNYGYTF.

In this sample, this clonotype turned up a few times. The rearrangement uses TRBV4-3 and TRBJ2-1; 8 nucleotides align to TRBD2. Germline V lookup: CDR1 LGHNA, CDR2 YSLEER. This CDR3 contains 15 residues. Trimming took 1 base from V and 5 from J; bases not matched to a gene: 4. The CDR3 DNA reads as TGCGCCAGCAGCCAAGCAGCGGGAGAAGACAATGAGCAGTTCTTC. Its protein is CASSQAAGEDNEQFF.

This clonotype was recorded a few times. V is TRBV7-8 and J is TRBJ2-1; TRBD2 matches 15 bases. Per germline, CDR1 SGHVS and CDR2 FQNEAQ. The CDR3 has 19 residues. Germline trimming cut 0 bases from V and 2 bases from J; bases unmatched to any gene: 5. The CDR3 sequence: CASSLAEGLAGGPYNEQFF. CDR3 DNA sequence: TGTGCCAGCAGCTTAGCGGAGGGACTAGCGGGGGGCCCCTACAATGAGCAGTTCTTC.

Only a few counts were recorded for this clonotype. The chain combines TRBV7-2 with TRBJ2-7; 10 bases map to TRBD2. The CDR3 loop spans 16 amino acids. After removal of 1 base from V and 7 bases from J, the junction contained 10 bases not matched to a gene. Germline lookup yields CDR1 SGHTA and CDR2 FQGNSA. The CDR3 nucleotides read TGTGCCAGCAGCTTAGGCACTAGCGGGACCGTGGCAGAGCAGTACTTC. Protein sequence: CASSLGTSGTVAEQYF.

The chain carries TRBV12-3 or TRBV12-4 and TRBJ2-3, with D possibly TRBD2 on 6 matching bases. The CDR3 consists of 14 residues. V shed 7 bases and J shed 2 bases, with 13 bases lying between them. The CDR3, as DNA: TGTGCCAGCACCCCGGCGGGGCCCACAGATACGCAGTATTTT. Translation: CASTPAGPTDTQYF.

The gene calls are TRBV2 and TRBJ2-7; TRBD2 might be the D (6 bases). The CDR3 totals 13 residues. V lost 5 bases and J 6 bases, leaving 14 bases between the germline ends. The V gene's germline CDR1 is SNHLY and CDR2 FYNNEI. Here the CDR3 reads CASSTNGEAEQYF. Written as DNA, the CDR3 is TGTGCCAGCAGTACGAACGGGGAGGCCGAGCAGTACTTC.

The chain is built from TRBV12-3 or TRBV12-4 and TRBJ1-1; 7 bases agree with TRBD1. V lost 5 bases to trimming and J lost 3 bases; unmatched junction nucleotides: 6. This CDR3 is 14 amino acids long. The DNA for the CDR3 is TGTGCCAGCAGTCCAGGGGACAGCGACACTGAAGCTTTCTTT. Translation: CASSPGDSDTEAFF.

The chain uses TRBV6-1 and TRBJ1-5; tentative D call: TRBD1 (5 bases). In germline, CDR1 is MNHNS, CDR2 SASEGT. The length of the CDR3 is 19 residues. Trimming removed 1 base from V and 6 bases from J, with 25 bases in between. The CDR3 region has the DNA TGTGCCAGCAGTGAAGTACTACGGGACGTATGGGGCGAGGTTCAGCCCCAGCATTTT. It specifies CASSEVLRDVWGEVQPQHF.

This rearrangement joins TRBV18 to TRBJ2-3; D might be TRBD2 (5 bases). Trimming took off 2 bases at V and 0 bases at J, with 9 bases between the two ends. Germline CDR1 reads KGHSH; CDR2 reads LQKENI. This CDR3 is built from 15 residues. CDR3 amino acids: CASSPFEGSTDTQYF. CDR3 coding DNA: TGTGCCAGCTCACCATTTGAGGGAAGCACAGATACGCAGTATTTT.

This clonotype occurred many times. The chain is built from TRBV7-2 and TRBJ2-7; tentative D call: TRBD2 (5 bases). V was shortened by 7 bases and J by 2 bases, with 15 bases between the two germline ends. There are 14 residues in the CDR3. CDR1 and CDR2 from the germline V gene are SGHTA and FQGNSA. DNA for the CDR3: TGTGCCAGCACCTCAAGGACTCCTACCTACGAGCAGTACTTC. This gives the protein CASTSRTPTYEQYF.

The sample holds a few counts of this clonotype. The CDR3 loop is CASSRSDTSYEQYF. The CDR3 coding sequence is TGTGCCAGCAGCAGGTCGGACACTTCCTACGAGCAGTACTTC. The chain couples TRBV5-4 to TRBJ2-7, with TRBD1 as a possible D gene (5 bases). This CDR3 has 14 amino acids. V was cut by 4 bases and J by 1 base, with 12 bases left in between. Germline V CDR1 and CDR2: SGHNT, YYREEE (reference sequence).

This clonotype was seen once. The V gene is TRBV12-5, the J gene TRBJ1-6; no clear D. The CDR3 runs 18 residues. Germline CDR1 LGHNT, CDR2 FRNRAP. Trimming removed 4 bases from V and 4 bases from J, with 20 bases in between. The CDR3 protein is CASGSGFPVRKYNSPLHF. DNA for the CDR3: TGTGCTAGTGGTTCGGGATTTCCTGTGAGAAAATATAATTCACCCCTCCACTTT.

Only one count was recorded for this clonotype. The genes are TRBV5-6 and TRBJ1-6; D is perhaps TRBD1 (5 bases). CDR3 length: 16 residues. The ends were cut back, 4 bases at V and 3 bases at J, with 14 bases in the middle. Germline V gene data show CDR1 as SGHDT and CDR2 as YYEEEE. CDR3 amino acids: CASSPGGGIYNSPLHF. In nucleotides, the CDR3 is TGTGCCAGCAGCCCGGGGGGGGGAATCTATAATTCACCCCTCCACTTT.

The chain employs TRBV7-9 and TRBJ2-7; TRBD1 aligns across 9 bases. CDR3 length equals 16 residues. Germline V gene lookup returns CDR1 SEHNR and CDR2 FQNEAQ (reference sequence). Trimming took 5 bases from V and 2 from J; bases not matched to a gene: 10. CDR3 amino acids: CASSILKGQGTYEQYF. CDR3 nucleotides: TGTGCCAGCAGCATCCTTAAAGGACAGGGGACCTACGAGCAGTACTTC.

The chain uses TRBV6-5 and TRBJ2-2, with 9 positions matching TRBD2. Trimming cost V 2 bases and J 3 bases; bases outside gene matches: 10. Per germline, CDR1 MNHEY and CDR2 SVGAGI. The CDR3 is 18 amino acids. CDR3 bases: TGTGCCAGCAGTTACGGTTTGGCGGGAGGGCCGGACACCGGGGAGCTGTTTTTT. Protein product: CASSYGLAGGPDTGELFF.

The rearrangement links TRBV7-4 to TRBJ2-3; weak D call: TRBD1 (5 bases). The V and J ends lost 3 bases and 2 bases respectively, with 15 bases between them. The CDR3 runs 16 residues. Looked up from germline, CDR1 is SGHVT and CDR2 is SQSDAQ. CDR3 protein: CASSFSTTENTDTQYF. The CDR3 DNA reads TGTGCCAGCAGCTTCTCTACGACAGAAAACACAGATACGCAGTATTTT.

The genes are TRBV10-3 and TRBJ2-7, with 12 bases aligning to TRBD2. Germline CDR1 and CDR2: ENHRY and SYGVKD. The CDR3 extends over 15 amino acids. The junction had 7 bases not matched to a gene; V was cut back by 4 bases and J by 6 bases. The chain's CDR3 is CAISVKTSGRSEQYF. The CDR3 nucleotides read TGTGCCATCAGTGTCAAGACTAGCGGGAGATCCGAGCAGTACTTC.

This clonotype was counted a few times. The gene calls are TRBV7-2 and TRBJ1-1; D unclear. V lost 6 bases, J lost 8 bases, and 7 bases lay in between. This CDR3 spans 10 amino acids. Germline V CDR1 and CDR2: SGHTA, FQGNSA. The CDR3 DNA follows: TGTGCCAGCAGTCGACGGGAAGCTTTCTTT. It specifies CASSRREAFF.

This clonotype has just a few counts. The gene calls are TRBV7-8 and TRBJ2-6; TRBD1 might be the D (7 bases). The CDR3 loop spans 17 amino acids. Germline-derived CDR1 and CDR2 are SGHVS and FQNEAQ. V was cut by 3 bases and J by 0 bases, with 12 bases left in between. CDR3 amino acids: CASSLEGALSGANVLTF. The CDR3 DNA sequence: TGTGCCAGCAGCTTGGAGGGGGCCCTCTCTGGGGCCAACGTCCTGACTTTC.

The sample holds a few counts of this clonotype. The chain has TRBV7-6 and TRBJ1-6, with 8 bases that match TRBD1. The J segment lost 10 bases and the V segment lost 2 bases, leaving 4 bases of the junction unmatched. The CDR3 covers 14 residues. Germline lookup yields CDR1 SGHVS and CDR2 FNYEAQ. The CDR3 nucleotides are TGTGCCAGCAGCTTACTGACAGGGGAATCACCCCTCCACTTT. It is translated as CASSLLTGESPLHF.

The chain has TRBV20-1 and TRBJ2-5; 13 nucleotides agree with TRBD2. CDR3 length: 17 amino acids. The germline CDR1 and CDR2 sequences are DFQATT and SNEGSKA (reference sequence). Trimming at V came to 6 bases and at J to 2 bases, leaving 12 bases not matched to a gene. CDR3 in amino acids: CSANGLAGALIQETQYF. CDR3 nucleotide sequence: TGCAGTGCCAACGGACTAGCGGGGGCCTTAATACAAGAGACCCAGTACTTC.

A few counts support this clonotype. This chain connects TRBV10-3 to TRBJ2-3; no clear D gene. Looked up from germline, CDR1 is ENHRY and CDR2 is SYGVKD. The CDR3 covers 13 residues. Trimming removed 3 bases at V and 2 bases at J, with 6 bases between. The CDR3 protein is CAISDRATDTQYF. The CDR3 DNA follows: TGTGCCATCAGTGATCGGGCCACAGATACGCAGTATTTT.

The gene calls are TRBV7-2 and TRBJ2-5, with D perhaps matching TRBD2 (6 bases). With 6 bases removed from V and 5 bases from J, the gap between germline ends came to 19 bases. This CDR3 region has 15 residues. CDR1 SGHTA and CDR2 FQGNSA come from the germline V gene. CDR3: CASRAGTGDSETQYF. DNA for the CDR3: TGTGCCAGCAGGGCCGGGACGGGGGATTCGGAGACCCAGTACTTC.

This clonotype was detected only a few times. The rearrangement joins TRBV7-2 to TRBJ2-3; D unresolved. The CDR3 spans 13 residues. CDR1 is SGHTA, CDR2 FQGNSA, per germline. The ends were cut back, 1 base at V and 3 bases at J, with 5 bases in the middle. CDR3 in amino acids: CASSLVQTDTQYF. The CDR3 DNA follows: TGTGCCAGCAGCTTAGTACAGACAGATACGCAGTATTTT.

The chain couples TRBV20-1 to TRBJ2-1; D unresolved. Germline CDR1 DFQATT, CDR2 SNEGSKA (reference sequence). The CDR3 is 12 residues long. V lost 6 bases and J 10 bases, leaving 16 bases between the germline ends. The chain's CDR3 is CSAGFLHKEQFF. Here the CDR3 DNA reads TGCAGTGCAGGATTTTTGCATAAGGAGCAGTTCTTC.